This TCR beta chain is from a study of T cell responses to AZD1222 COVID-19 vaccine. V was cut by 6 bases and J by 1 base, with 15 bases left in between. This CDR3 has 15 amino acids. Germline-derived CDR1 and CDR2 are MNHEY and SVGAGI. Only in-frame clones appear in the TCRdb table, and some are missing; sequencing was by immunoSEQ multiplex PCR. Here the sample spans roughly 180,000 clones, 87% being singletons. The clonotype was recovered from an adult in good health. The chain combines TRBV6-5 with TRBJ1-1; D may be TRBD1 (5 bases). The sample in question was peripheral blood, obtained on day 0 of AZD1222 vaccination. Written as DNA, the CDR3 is TGTGCCAGCAGGGCAGACCGGACACAGAACACTGAAGCTTTCTTT. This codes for CASRADRTQNTEAFF.